What follows are 10 T cell receptor beta chains derived from one specimen sequenced in a study of control samples from healthy donors and cancer patients. Clones were sequenced by immunoSEQ multiplex PCR, and TCRdb holds only the in-frame ones, with some missing. The table records 71,000 or so clones, around 92% of them present only once. The sequenced material came from PBMCs. The receptors were gathered from a man aged 55 to 69 with lung cancer.

This clone was observed a few times. The gene calls are TRBV6-6 and TRBJ2-1, with unresolved D. The CDR3 contains 12 residues. The germline V and J ends were trimmed by 2 bases and 4 bases, with 3 bases remaining between them. Germline V gene lookup returns CDR1 MNHNY and CDR2 SVGAGI (reference sequence). The CDR3 spells CASSYLYNEQFF. In DNA form, the CDR3 reads TGTGCCAGCAGTTACCTTTACAATGAGCAGTTCTTC.

J is TRBJ2-3 and V is TRBV12-3 or TRBV12-4; the D is unclear. V lost 1 base to trimming and J lost 4 bases, with 3 bases between them. This CDR3 is 12 amino acids long. In DNA form, the CDR3 reads TGTGCCAGCAGTTTAGTTCCAGATACGCAGTATTTT. As protein: CASSLVPDTQYF.

The rearrangement uses TRBV27 and TRBJ2-7, with TRBD1 matching 8 bases. V shed 6 bases, J shed 3 bases, and the junction held 7 bases outside the gene matches. Germline CDR1 MNHEY, CDR2 SMNVEV (reference sequence). CDR3 size: 14 residues. The CDR3 loop is CASSRTGNFYEQYF. CDR3 nucleotides: TGTGCCAGCAGCCGGACAGGGAACTTCTACGAGCAGTACTTC.

This clone was detected many times. The V gene is TRBV5-1, the J gene TRBJ1-4, with D possibly matching TRBD1 (5 bases). The germline CDR1 and CDR2 sequences are SGHRS and YFSETQ. Trimming shortened V by 5 bases and J by 3 bases, and 17 bases separated the two germline ends. This CDR3 spans 16 amino acids. The CDR3, as DNA: TGCGCCAGCAGAATAGGAGGGGCACAATCTAATGAAAAACTGTTTTTT. Protein sequence: CASRIGGAQSNEKLFF.

V gene TRBV3-1 (or the pseudogene TRBV3-2) combines with J gene TRBJ2-7; D perhaps matches TRBD2 (5 bases). The length of the CDR3 is 14 residues. The V and J ends lost 1 base and 2 bases respectively, with 9 bases between them. Per germline, CDR1 LGHDT and CDR2 YNNKEL (reference sequence). The CDR3: CASSQGRTPYEQYF. The CDR3, as DNA: TGTGCCAGCAGCCAAGGGAGGACCCCCTACGAGCAGTACTTC.

This clone has a single count. The rearrangement links TRBV5-8 to TRBJ2-1; maybe TRBD1 (5 bases). There are 15 residues in the CDR3. V dropped 1 base and J dropped 5 bases, with 13 bases sitting between them. Germline V lookup: CDR1 SGHTS, CDR2 YDEGEE. The CDR3, as DNA: TGTGCCAGCAGCTTGTGGACAAGGGGAAACAATGAGCAGTTCTTC. Its protein is CASSLWTRGNNEQFF.

The rearrangement links TRBV30 to TRBJ2-5; D gene uncertain. CDR1 and CDR2 (germline): GTSNPN, SVGIG (reference sequence). V lost 3 bases, J lost 5 bases, and 19 bases lay in between. This CDR3 comprises 15 residues. CDR3 bases: TGTGCCTGGAGCCCTCCGGGCCTGGCTCGGGAGACCCAGTACTTC. The encoded protein is CAWSPPGLARETQYF.

V is TRBV12-5 and J is TRBJ1-5; D call uncertain. V was shortened by 3 bases and J by 0 bases, with 18 bases between the two germline ends. CDR1 is LGHNT and CDR2 is FRNRAP in the germline V gene. The CDR3 length is 18 residues. As DNA, the CDR3 is TGTGCTAGTGGTTTTATCGCGCTCGGGGTTAATAGCAATCAGCCCCAGCATTTT. This gives the protein CASGFIALGVNSNQPQHF.

The rearrangement joins TRBV10-3 to TRBJ2-4; perhaps TRBD1 as D (7 bases). V was shortened by 0 bases and J by 3 bases, with 15 bases between the two germline ends. Germline CDR1 and CDR2: ENHRY and SYGVKD. This CDR3 spans 17 amino acids. CDR3 loop: CAISESPSRGDKNIQYF. DNA of the CDR3: TGTGCCATCAGTGAGTCCCCTTCCAGGGGGGACAAAAACATTCAGTACTTC.

The chain employs TRBV5-1 and TRBJ2-1, with a weak D call TRBD2 (6 bases). The length of the CDR3 is 15 residues. CDR1 is SGHRS, CDR2 YFSETQ, per germline. Deletions cut 3 bases from V and 7 bases from J, with 17 bases between. The CDR3 bases are TGCGCCAGCAGCTCATCTACGGGGGTTTTAAATGAGCAGTTCTTC. Residues: CASSSSTGVLNEQFF.